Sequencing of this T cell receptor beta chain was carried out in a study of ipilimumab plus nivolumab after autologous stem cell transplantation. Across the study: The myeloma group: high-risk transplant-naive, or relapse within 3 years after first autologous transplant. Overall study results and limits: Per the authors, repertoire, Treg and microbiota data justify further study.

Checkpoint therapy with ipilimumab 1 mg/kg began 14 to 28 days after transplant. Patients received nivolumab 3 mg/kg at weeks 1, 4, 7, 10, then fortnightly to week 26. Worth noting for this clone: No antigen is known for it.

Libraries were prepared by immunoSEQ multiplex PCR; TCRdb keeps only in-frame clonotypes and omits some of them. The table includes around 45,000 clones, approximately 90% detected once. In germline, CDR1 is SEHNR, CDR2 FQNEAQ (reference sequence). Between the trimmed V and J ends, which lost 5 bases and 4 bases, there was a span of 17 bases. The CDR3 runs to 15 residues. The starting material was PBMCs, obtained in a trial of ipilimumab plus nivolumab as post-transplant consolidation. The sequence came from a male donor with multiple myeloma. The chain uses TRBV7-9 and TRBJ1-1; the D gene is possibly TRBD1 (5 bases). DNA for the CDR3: TGTGCCAGCAGCCCAGGGTCGTCGGGTGGCACTGAAGCTTTCTTT. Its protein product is CASSPGSSGGTEAFF.